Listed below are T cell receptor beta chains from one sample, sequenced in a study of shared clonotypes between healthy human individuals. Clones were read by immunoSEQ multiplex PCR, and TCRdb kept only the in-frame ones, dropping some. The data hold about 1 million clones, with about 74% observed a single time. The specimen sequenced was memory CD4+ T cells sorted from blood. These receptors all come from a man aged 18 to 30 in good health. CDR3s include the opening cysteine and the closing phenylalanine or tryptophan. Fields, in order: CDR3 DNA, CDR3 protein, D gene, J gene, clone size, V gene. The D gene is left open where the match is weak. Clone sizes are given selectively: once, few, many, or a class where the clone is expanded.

DNA: TGTGCCAGCTCACCACCGTCGGGAAGGGTAGTAGTTGAGCAGTTCTTC
CDR3: CASSPPSGRVVVEQFF
D: .
J: TRBJ2-1
size: .
V: TRBV18

DNA: TGTGCCACCATTTCGACAGGGCAAAGCACAGATACGCAGTATTTT
CDR3: CATISTGQSTDTQYF
D: TRBD1
J: TRBJ2-3
size: .
V: TRBV28

DNA: TGCGCCAGCAGCCAGGCCGGGACACTAATCCCCCAGCCCCAGCATTTT
CDR3: CASSQAGTLIPQPQHF
D: .
J: TRBJ1-5
size: few
V: TRBV4-1

DNA: TGTGCCAGCAGCCGGGGGACAGCCTCACCGAGTAGCACAGATACGCAGTATTTT
CDR3: CASSRGTASPSSTDTQYF
D: .
J: TRBJ2-3
size: .
V: TRBV5-4

DNA: TGTGCCAGCCTAATGGGGCTTCACACTGAAGCTTTCTTT
CDR3: CASLMGLHTEAFF
D: .
J: TRBJ1-1
size: .
V: TRBV6-1

DNA: TGCGCCAGCCAAAGGACGGACCGCTCCTACAATGAGCAGTTCTTC
CDR3: CASQRTDRSYNEQFF
D: .
J: TRBJ2-1
size: .
V: TRBV4-3

DNA: TGTGCCAGCAGTTCAGTGGATCAGCCCCAGCATTTT
CDR3: CASSSVDQPQHF
D: .
J: TRBJ1-5
size: .
V: TRBV28

DNA: TGTGCCAGCAGCAAAGTATCCAGACAGCCCACCTACAATGAGCAGTTCTTC
CDR3: CASSKVSRQPTYNEQFF
D: .
J: TRBJ2-1
size: .
V: TRBV21-1

DNA: TGTGCCAGCAGTTACTCCCAGGATTCACCCCTCCACTTT
CDR3: CASSYSQDSPLHF
D: .
J: TRBJ1-6
size: few
V: TRBV6-5

DNA: TGTGCCAGCAGTCCTCTGGCAGGGGATGGTGGCTACACCTTC
CDR3: CASSPLAGDGGYTF
D: .
J: TRBJ1-2
size: .
V: TRBV27

DNA: TGTGCCAGCAGCCCCCTGGACAGGGGGCAAACTGAAGCTTTCTTT
CDR3: CASSPLDRGQTEAFF
D: TRBD1
J: TRBJ1-1
size: .
V: TRBV7-3

DNA: TGTGCCAGTAGTACGGGACTAGCGGCATACAATGAGCAGTTCTTC
CDR3: CASSTGLAAYNEQFF
D: TRBD2
J: TRBJ2-1
size: .
V: TRBV19

DNA: TGTGCCATCAGTGACGACAGGGGTACTCAGCCCCAGCATTTT
CDR3: CAISDDRGTQPQHF
D: TRBD1
J: TRBJ1-5
size: .
V: TRBV10-3

DNA: TGTGCCAGCAGTCTCGCCGGGGAGCTGTTTTTT
CDR3: CASSLAGELFF
D: .
J: TRBJ2-2
size: once
V: TRBV2

DNA: TGTGCCAGCAACCCCTATAATTCACCCCTCCACTTT
CDR3: CASNPYNSPLHF
D: .
J: TRBJ1-6
size: many
V: TRBV5-6

DNA: TGTGCCAGCTCCCCCAGCACAGATACGCAGTATTTT
CDR3: CASSPSTDTQYF
D: .
J: TRBJ2-3
size: .
V: TRBV18

DNA: TGTGCCACCAGCAGGGGGGGGGTTGGCAATGAGCAGTTCTTC
CDR3: CATSRGGVGNEQFF
D: TRBD2
J: TRBJ2-1
size: .
V: TRBV15

DNA: TGTGCCAGCAGCTTAGGTATGGTTACTCTCGGCGGCAATCAGCCCCAGCATTTT
CDR3: CASSLGMVTLGGNQPQHF
D: .
J: TRBJ1-5
size: .
V: TRBV7-8

DNA: TGTGCCAGCAGCTTTCATACCGCCTCGGGGGCCAACGTCCTGACTTTC
CDR3: CASSFHTASGANVLTF
D: .
J: TRBJ2-6
size: few
V: TRBV11-2

DNA: TGTGCCACCCGGGAGGGCGGTAATTCACCCCTCCACTTT
CDR3: CATREGGNSPLHF
D: .
J: TRBJ1-6
size: .
V: TRBV6-5

DNA: TGCGCCAGCAGCCAAGAGGGCAGGGGGTGGCGGAACACTGAAGCTTTCTTT
CDR3: CASSQEGRGWRNTEAFF
D: TRBD1
J: TRBJ1-1
size: once
V: TRBV4-1

DNA: TGCGCCAGCAGCTTGGGAGCGGGCGGGCCGGTCTACGAGCAGTACTTC
CDR3: CASSLGAGGPVYEQYF
D: .
J: TRBJ2-7
size: .
V: TRBV5-1

DNA: TGTGCCAGCAGCGTAGCATCCCGCCCCGGGACAGGGGTTAGCGAGCAGCACTTC
CDR3: CASSVASRPGTGVSEQHF
D: TRBD1
J: TRBJ2-7
size: once
V: TRBV9

DNA: TGTGCCTGGAGTGCTCAGGGGAGCTCCTACGAGCAGTACTTC
CDR3: CAWSAQGSSYEQYF
D: .
J: TRBJ2-7
size: .
V: TRBV30

DNA: TGTGCCAGCGGAATCAATGAGCAGTTCTTC
CDR3: CASGINEQFF
D: .
J: TRBJ2-1
size: .
V: TRBV2

DNA: TGTGCCAGCTCCCCGGGACAGGATTATTATGGCTACACCTTC
CDR3: CASSPGQDYYGYTF
D: TRBD1
J: TRBJ1-2
size: few
V: TRBV18

DNA: TGTGCCATCAGCAGGGGGGACGGAAACACCATATATTTT
CDR3: CAISRGDGNTIYF
D: TRBD1
J: TRBJ1-3
size: .
V: TRBV6-6

DNA: TGCAGCGTCTTCACGGACACTGAAGCTTTCTTT
CDR3: CSVFTDTEAFF
D: .
J: TRBJ1-1
size: few
V: TRBV29-1

DNA: TGTGCCAGCAGCCAAGAATGGACTAGCGCCACGTACGAGCAGTACTTC
CDR3: CASSQEWTSATYEQYF
D: TRBD2
J: TRBJ2-7
size: few
V: TRBV4-2

DNA: TGCGCCAGCAGCCACCAGGGACAGGGGGGGAATGAGCAGTTCTTC
CDR3: CASSHQGQGGNEQFF
D: TRBD1
J: TRBJ2-1
size: .
V: TRBV4-1

DNA: TGTGCCAGCAGCCTTAGGCGACAGAATTCACCCCTCCACTTT
CDR3: CASSLRRQNSPLHF
D: .
J: TRBJ1-6
size: .
V: TRBV11-2

DNA: TGTGCTAGTGGTAGAAGTTTGGGGACAGCTTCCTACGAGCAGTACTTC
CDR3: CASGRSLGTASYEQYF
D: TRBD1
J: TRBJ2-7
size: .
V: TRBV12-5

DNA: TGTGCCAGTAGTATAGCCGGGACAGGGGTGTACGAGCAGTACTTC
CDR3: CASSIAGTGVYEQYF
D: TRBD1
J: TRBJ2-7
size: few
V: TRBV19

DNA: TGTGCCAGTATATTAGGCGGGGCGAACACTGAAGCTTTCTTT
CDR3: CASILGGANTEAFF
D: .
J: TRBJ1-1
size: .
V: TRBV19

DNA: TGTGCCAGCAGTAGACAGAAAAGCACAGATACGCAGTATTTT
CDR3: CASSRQKSTDTQYF
D: .
J: TRBJ2-3
size: .
V: TRBV7-9

DNA: TGTGCCAGCACAACACAGGGAGTTGGCACTGAAGCTTTCTTT
CDR3: CASTTQGVGTEAFF
D: .
J: TRBJ1-1
size: once
V: TRBV2

DNA: TGTGCCAGCAGCGTAGGACTAGTTAGCACAGATACGCAGTATTTT
CDR3: CASSVGLVSTDTQYF
D: .
J: TRBJ2-3
size: .
V: TRBV9

DNA: TGTGCCAGATCCCGCGGGAGCGGGAGATGTAATGAGCAGTTCTTC
CDR3: CARSRGSGRCNEQFF
D: .
J: TRBJ2-1
size: few
V: TRBV7-5

DNA: TGTGCCAGCAGTTTCCGGGAGAGAGAGACCCAGTACTTC
CDR3: CASSFRERETQYF
D: .
J: TRBJ2-5
size: once
V: TRBV27

DNA: TGCGCCAGCAGTCGACTAGCGGGGACAGATACGCAGTATTTT
CDR3: CASSRLAGTDTQYF
D: TRBD2
J: TRBJ2-3
size: .
V: TRBV10-2

DNA: TGTGCCAGCAGACCCGGACAGGGGGCTTTTAACTATGGCTACACCTTC
CDR3: CASRPGQGAFNYGYTF
D: TRBD1
J: TRBJ1-2
size: many
V: TRBV2

DNA: TGTGCCGCGAAACCAGTCAGGGGACAGGTGCAGTACTTC
CDR3: CAAKPVRGQVQYF
D: TRBD1
J: TRBJ2-7
size: .
V: TRBV19

DNA: TGTGCCAGCAGTTCCGGGACAGGGGGGTACGAGCAGTACTTC
CDR3: CASSSGTGGYEQYF
D: TRBD1
J: TRBJ2-7
size: .
V: TRBV27

DNA: TGCGCCAGCAGCTTGGGAAGGGCCGGAGGTAATGAAAAACTGTTTTTT
CDR3: CASSLGRAGGNEKLFF
D: .
J: TRBJ1-4
size: .
V: TRBV5-1

DNA: TGTGCCAGCAGCACGGGACAGGGAGGGAACACTGAAGCTTTCTTT
CDR3: CASSTGQGGNTEAFF
D: TRBD1
J: TRBJ1-1
size: .
V: TRBV9